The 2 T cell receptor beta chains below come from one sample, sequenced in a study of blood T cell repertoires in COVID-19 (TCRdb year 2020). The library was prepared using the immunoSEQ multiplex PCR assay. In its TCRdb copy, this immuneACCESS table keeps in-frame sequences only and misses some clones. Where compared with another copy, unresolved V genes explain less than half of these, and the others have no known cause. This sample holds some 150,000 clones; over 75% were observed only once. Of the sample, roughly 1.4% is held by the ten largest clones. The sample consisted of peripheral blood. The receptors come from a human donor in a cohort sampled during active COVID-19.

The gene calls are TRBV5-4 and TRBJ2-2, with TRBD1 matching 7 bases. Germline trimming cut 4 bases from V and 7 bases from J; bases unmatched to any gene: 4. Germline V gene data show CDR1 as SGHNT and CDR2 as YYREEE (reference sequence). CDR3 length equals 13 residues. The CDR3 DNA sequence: TGTGCCAGCAGCCTACAGGGGAGCGGGGAGCTGTTTTTT. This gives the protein CASSLQGSGELFF.

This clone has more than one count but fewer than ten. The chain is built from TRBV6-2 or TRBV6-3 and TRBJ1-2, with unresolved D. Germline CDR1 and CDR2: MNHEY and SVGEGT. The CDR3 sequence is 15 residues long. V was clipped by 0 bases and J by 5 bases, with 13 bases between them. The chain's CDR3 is CASSYSGSSGYGYTF. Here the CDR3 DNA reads TGTGCCAGCAGTTACTCTGGGTCTTCGGGGTATGGCTACACCTTC.